A selection of T cell receptor beta chains follows, all from one sample in a study of blood T cell repertoires in COVID-19. Here immunoSEQ multiplex PCR was the method, and the copy in TCRdb shows in-frame clones only, minus some. Among hundreds of thousands of clones listed, 75% to 90% were seen once. The sequenced material came from peripheral blood. The receptor source for this set is a woman between 55 and 75 years old with active or convalescent COVID-19. CDR3s include the opening cysteine and the closing phenylalanine or tryptophan. The D gene is left open where the match is weak. Where a row states a size, it is once, few, many or the class of an expanded clone; other rows omit it.

D: TRBD2; J: TRBJ2-5; length: 14; V: TRBV7-6; size: NA; CDR3: CASSPVAGLGTQYF; DNA: TGTGCCAGCAGCCCCGTAGCGGGGTTAGGGACCCAGTACTTC
D: TRBD2; J: TRBJ2-3; length: 15; V: TRBV5-5; size: NA; CDR3: CASSLLTSLTDTQYF; DNA: TGTGCCAGCAGCTTGTTGACTAGCCTCACAGATACGCAGTATTTT
D: NA; J: TRBJ1-2; length: 14; V: TRBV6-5; size: few; CDR3: CASHTGGAHYGYTF; DNA: TGTGCCAGTCATACGGGGGGGGCCCACTATGGCTACACCTTC
D: NA; J: TRBJ2-7; length: 15; V: TRBV4-3; size: NA; CDR3: CASSQEGGTVGEQYF; DNA: TGCGCCAGCAGCCAAGAAGGAGGGACAGTGGGCGAGCAGTACTTC
D: TRBD2; J: TRBJ2-1; length: 18; V: TRBV2; size: NA; CDR3: CASSVPGLAGGPYNEQFF; DNA: TGTGCCAGCAGTGTCCCGGGACTAGCGGGGGGGCCGTACAATGAGCAGTTCTTC
D: TRBD2; J: TRBJ2-5; length: 16; V: TRBV5-1; size: few; CDR3: CASSLGASGDGETQYF; DNA: TGCGCCAGCAGCTTGGGGGCTAGCGGGGACGGAGAGACCCAGTACTTC
D: TRBD2; J: TRBJ2-5; length: 13; V: TRBV3-1/TRBV3-2; size: once; CDR3: CASESGVHQTQYF; DNA: TGTGCCAGCGAGAGCGGGGTCCACCAGACCCAGTACTTC
D: NA; J: TRBJ1-1; length: 15; V: TRBV6-1; size: NA; CDR3: CASRSPIGGVTEAFF; DNA: TGTGCCAGCAGATCTCCGATTGGGGGCGTCACTGAAGCTTTCTTT
D: NA; J: TRBJ2-1; length: 14; V: TRBV27; size: NA; CDR3: CASSPLNSYNEQFF; DNA: TGTGCCAGCAGTCCCCTAAACTCCTACAATGAGCAGTTCTTC
D: TRBD2; J: TRBJ2-2; length: 16; V: TRBV5-1; size: once; CDR3: CASSLSGGGNTGELFF; DNA: TGCGCCAGCAGCCTTAGCGGGGGAGGAAATACCGGGGAGCTGTTTTTT
D: NA; J: TRBJ2-1; length: 16; V: TRBV2; size: NA; CDR3: CASSEPSASSYNEQFF; DNA: TGTGCCAGCAGTGAGCCTAGCGCGTCCTCCTACAATGAGCAGTTCTTC
D: TRBD2; J: TRBJ2-5; length: 16; V: TRBV18; size: NA; CDR3: CASSPRTSGGRGTQYF; DNA: TGTGCCAGCTCACCCCGGACTAGCGGGGGACGGGGGACCCAGTACTTC
D: NA; J: TRBJ2-2; length: 12; V: TRBV6-5; size: NA; CDR3: CASGGPTGELFF; DNA: TGTGCCAGCGGAGGCCCCACCGGGGAGCTGTTTTTT
D: TRBD1; J: TRBJ2-2; length: 14; V: TRBV30; size: NA; CDR3: CAFTKTGRGRELFF; DNA: TGTGCCTTTACTAAGACAGGGCGAGGCCGGGAGCTGTTTTTT
D: NA; J: TRBJ2-7; length: 15; V: TRBV15; size: NA; CDR3: CATSRDGSGRNEQYF; DNA: TGTGCCACCAGCAGAGATGGGTCAGGTCGCAACGAGCAGTACTTC
D: NA; J: TRBJ1-2; length: 12; V: TRBV12-3/TRBV12-4; size: NA; CDR3: CASSPGVFGYTF; DNA: TGTGCCAGCAGTCCGGGGGTTTTCGGCTACACCTTC
D: TRBD1; J: TRBJ2-7; length: 13; V: TRBV19; size: NA; CDR3: CASSTGTGGEQYF; DNA: TGTGCCAGTAGCACCGGGACAGGGGGCGAGCAGTACTTC
D: NA; J: TRBJ1-1; length: 12; V: TRBV15; size: NA; CDR3: CATSSWRGRAFF; DNA: TGTGCCACCAGCTCTTGGCGGGGGAGAGCTTTCTTT
D: NA; J: TRBJ2-5; length: 11; V: TRBV6-6; size: NA; CDR3: CASTQQETQYF; DNA: TGTGCCAGCACCCAACAAGAGACCCAGTACTTC
D: NA; J: TRBJ2-7; length: 15; V: TRBV30; size: NA; CDR3: CAWRSPKGVSYEQYF; DNA: TGTGCCTGGAGGAGTCCGAAGGGGGTAAGCTACGAGCAGTACTTC
D: NA; J: TRBJ2-1; length: 17; V: TRBV30; size: NA; CDR3: CAWMGYRDGSSYNEQFF; DNA: TGTGCCTGGATGGGTTACCGGGACGGGAGCTCCTACAATGAGCAGTTCTTC
D: TRBD2; J: TRBJ2-7; length: 15; V: TRBV6-5; size: NA; CDR3: CASSYGLAALEEQYF; DNA: TGTGCCAGCAGCTACGGACTAGCGGCCCTTGAAGAGCAGTACTTC
D: TRBD1; J: TRBJ1-1; length: 14; V: TRBV10-3; size: NA; CDR3: CAISESGGTTEAFF; DNA: TGTGCCATCAGTGAGTCAGGGGGCACGACTGAAGCTTTCTTT
D: TRBD1; J: TRBJ2-3; length: 14; V: TRBV7-3; size: NA; CDR3: CASSLGQSTDTQYF; DNA: TGTGCCAGCAGCCTGGGACAGAGCACAGATACGCAGTATTTT
D: NA; J: TRBJ1-2; length: 16; V: TRBV4-1; size: NA; CDR3: CASSQPRGGGNYGYTF; DNA: TGCGCCAGCAGCCAACCCCGGGGAGGGGGAAACTATGGCTACACCTTC
D: NA; J: TRBJ1-5; length: 14; V: TRBV27; size: NA; CDR3: CASSLWAGVQPQHF; DNA: TGTGCCAGCAGTTTATGGGCCGGGGTCCAGCCCCAGCATTTT
D: NA; J: TRBJ2-1; length: 15; V: TRBV18; size: NA; CDR3: CASSPGLGNGNEQFF; DNA: TGTGCCAGCTCACCGGGCTTGGGCAATGGAAATGAGCAGTTCTTC
D: TRBD2; J: TRBJ2-7; length: 14; V: TRBV18; size: NA; CDR3: CASCRGGPPYEQYF; DNA: TGTGCCAGCTGCCGGGGAGGGCCCCCTTACGAGCAGTACTTC
D: NA; J: TRBJ2-5; length: 19; V: TRBV1; size: NA; CDR3: CTSSNPPGLAGVRGETQYF; DNA: TGCACCAGCAGCAACCCACCGGGACTAGCGGGGGTGCGGGGAGAGACCCAGTACTTC
D: NA; J: TRBJ1-2; length: 15; V: TRBV14; size: NA; CDR3: CASSQQTGGRYGYTF; DNA: TGTGCCAGCAGCCAACAAACGGGGGGTCGGTATGGCTACACCTTC
D: NA; J: TRBJ1-2; length: 14; V: TRBV3-1/TRBV3-2; size: NA; CDR3: CASSSEQGSNGYTF; DNA: TGTGCCAGCAGCTCGGAACAGGGAAGCAATGGCTACACCTTC
D: NA; J: TRBJ2-2; length: 15; V: TRBV3-1/TRBV3-2; size: once; CDR3: CASSRTGANTGELFF; DNA: TGTGCCAGCAGCCGGACGGGGGCGAACACCGGGGAGCTGTTTTTT
D: TRBD1; J: TRBJ2-7; length: 16; V: TRBV5-1; size: NA; CDR3: CASSPWRGQGENEQYF; DNA: TGCGCCAGCAGCCCTTGGCGGGGACAGGGGGAGAACGAGCAGTACTTC
D: TRBD1; J: TRBJ2-1; length: 15; V: TRBV5-1; size: NA; CDR3: CASSLGGQHYNEQFF; DNA: TGCGCCAGCAGCTTGGGGGGACAGCACTACAATGAGCAGTTCTTC
D: TRBD1; J: TRBJ1-1; length: 15; V: TRBV27; size: NA; CDR3: CASSNPGQGNTEAFF; DNA: TGTGCCAGCAGTAATCCGGGACAGGGGAACACTGAAGCTTTCTTT
D: TRBD2; J: TRBJ2-5; length: 13; V: TRBV9; size: NA; CDR3: CASSWRGVETQYF; DNA: TGTGCCAGCAGCTGGCGGGGGGTAGAGACCCAGTACTTC
D: NA; J: TRBJ1-2; length: 19; V: TRBV21-1; size: NA; CDR3: CASSPNEGKGEKMEIGYTF; DNA: TGTGCCAGCAGCCCGAACGAGGGAAAAGGTGAAAAAATGGAAATTGGCTACACCTTC
D: NA; J: TRBJ1-4; length: 14; V: TRBV2; size: NA; CDR3: CASTTDSTNEKLFF; DNA: TGTGCCAGCACCACGGACTCAACTAATGAAAAACTGTTTTTT
D: NA; J: TRBJ1-2; length: 12; V: TRBV2; size: NA; CDR3: CATQGQSYGYTF; DNA: TGTGCCACCCAGGGGCAGAGCTATGGCTACACCTTC
D: NA; J: TRBJ1-2; length: 14; V: TRBV3-1/TRBV3-2; size: NA; CDR3: CASSQDPDRHGYTF; DNA: TGTGCCAGCAGCCAAGACCCCGACAGACATGGCTACACCTTC
D: TRBD1; J: TRBJ1-1; length: 14; V: TRBV19; size: NA; CDR3: CASRTGGLSTEAFF; DNA: TGTGCCAGTAGAACAGGGGGCCTGAGCACTGAAGCTTTCTTT
D: TRBD1; J: TRBJ1-1; length: 13; V: TRBV2; size: NA; CDR3: CASRGQGAAEAFF; DNA: TGTGCCAGCAGGGGACAGGGGGCTGCTGAAGCTTTCTTT
D: NA; J: TRBJ2-3; length: 11; V: TRBV7-9; size: NA; CDR3: CASQKTDTQYF; DNA: TGTGCCAGTCAGAAGACAGATACGCAGTATTTT
D: NA; J: TRBJ2-2; length: 14; V: TRBV3-1/TRBV3-2; size: NA; CDR3: CASSHRRNTGELFF; DNA: TGTGCCAGCAGCCACAGGCGAAACACCGGGGAGCTGTTTTTT
D: NA; J: TRBJ2-5; length: 15; V: TRBV3-1/TRBV3-2; size: NA; CDR3: CASSQDSRGEETQYF; DNA: TGTGCCAGCAGCCAAGACTCCAGGGGAGAAGAGACCCAGTACTTC
D: NA; J: TRBJ2-1; length: 14; V: TRBV7-3; size: once; CDR3: CASSLAGPYNEQFF; DNA: TGTGCCAGCAGCTTAGCAGGCCCCTACAATGAGCAGTTCTTC
D: NA; J: TRBJ1-6; length: 15; V: TRBV11-2; size: NA; CDR3: CASSFLGRGYSPLHF; DNA: TGTGCCAGCAGCTTTCTCGGGAGGGGGTATTCACCCCTCCACTTT
D: NA; J: TRBJ1-3; length: 15; V: TRBV18; size: NA; CDR3: CASSSRQVPGNTIYF; DNA: TGTGCCAGCTCATCCCGACAGGTCCCAGGAAACACCATATATTTT
D: NA; J: TRBJ1-5; length: 18; V: TRBV29-1; size: NA; CDR3: CSVGRGSLRIKGNQPQHF; DNA: TGCAGCGTTGGCCGGGGGTCGCTTCGGATCAAGGGCAATCAGCCCCAGCATTTT
D: TRBD1; J: TRBJ2-2; length: 16; V: TRBV19; size: NA; CDR3: CASSIGTGGETGELFF; DNA: TGTGCCAGTAGTATAGGGACAGGGGGCGAGACCGGGGAGCTGTTTTTT
D: TRBD2; J: TRBJ2-7; length: 15; V: TRBV10-3; size: once; CDR3: CAIRDPGGSSYEQYF; DNA: TGTGCCATCAGAGACCCAGGCGGGAGCTCCTACGAGCAGTACTTC
D: TRBD1; J: TRBJ1-2; length: 13; V: TRBV6-5; size: few; CDR3: CASSYRQGSGYTF; DNA: TGTGCCAGCAGTTACCGACAGGGAAGTGGCTACACCTTC
D: TRBD1; J: TRBJ2-1; length: 16; V: TRBV4-1; size: NA; CDR3: CASSQSGTGIVDEQFF; DNA: TGCGCCAGCAGCCAATCCGGGACAGGAATTGTCGATGAGCAGTTCTTC
D: NA; J: TRBJ1-2; length: 13; V: TRBV6-6; size: NA; CDR3: CASSSRVESGYTF; DNA: TGTGCCAGCAGTTCGAGGGTTGAGAGTGGCTACACCTTC
D: NA; J: TRBJ1-2; length: 13; V: TRBV19; size: NA; CDR3: CASSLLRGNGYTF; DNA: TGTGCCAGTAGTCTCCTGCGGGGGAATGGCTACACCTTC
D: NA; J: TRBJ1-2; length: 16; V: TRBV5-1; size: NA; CDR3: CASSLDGGWGNYGYTF; DNA: TGCGCCAGCAGCTTGGACGGGGGTTGGGGTAACTATGGCTACACCTTC
D: NA; J: TRBJ1-5; length: 13; V: TRBV30; size: few; CDR3: CAWSSDSNQPQHF; DNA: TGTGCCTGGAGTTCAGATAGCAATCAGCCCCAGCATTTT
D: NA; J: TRBJ1-3; length: 10; V: TRBV29-1; size: few; CDR3: CSVVGDTIYF; DNA: TGCAGCGTTGTAGGGGACACCATATATTTT